One sample yielded the 27 T cell receptor beta chains listed below, sequenced in a study of blood T cell repertoires in COVID-19. The method was immunoSEQ multiplex PCR; TCRdb's version includes in-frame clones alone and lacks a portion of them. The table shows some 48,000 clones, with roughly 90% occurring only once. The sequenced material came from peripheral blood. The receptors were gathered from a man between 65 and 79 years old with active COVID-19.

The rearrangement links TRBV4-1 to TRBJ1-5; the D is unclear. The CDR3 runs 14 residues. Deletions cut 1 base from V and 5 bases from J, with 9 bases between. The V gene's germline CDR1 is MGHRA and CDR2 YSYEKL. The CDR3 region is CASSQGQADQPQHF. For the CDR3, the DNA is TGCGCCAGCAGCCAAGGGCAGGCCGATCAGCCCCAGCATTTT.

The rearrangement links TRBV4-2 to TRBJ2-1; D is perhaps TRBD2 (7 bases). Trimming left V 4 bases short and J 15 bases short, with 22 bases between. This CDR3 spans 14 amino acids. CDR1 is LGHNA and CDR2 is YNFKEQ in the germline V gene. DNA of the CDR3: TGTGCCAGCAGCCCAAGACGAGAGGGGGGGCGTCCGTTCTTC. Residues: CASSPRREGGRPFF.

The chain has TRBV6-4 and TRBJ1-4; no firm D call. CDR3 length: 12 amino acids. Germline V gene sequence: CDR1 MRHNA, CDR2 SNTAGT. V was shortened by 0 bases and J by 11 bases, with 7 bases between the two germline ends. For the CDR3, the DNA is TGTGCCAGCAGTGACTCAACCGGTAAACTGTTTTTT. The encoded protein is CASSDSTGKLFF.

This chain links TRBV2 with TRBJ2-7, with a weak D call TRBD1 (6 bases). The DNA end is more similar to TRBJ2-1, so the J call may be wrong. The CDR3 is 16 amino acids. Germline V gene lookup returns CDR1 SNHLY and CDR2 FYNNEI. Here the CDR3 DNA reads TGTGCAGAGGGGGTCTCCGTCCTCGCGCCCCACAATGAGCAGTTCTTC. Protein sequence: CAEGVSVLAPHNEQFF.

The chain joins TRBV6-5 to TRBJ1-1, with D possibly matching TRBD1 (6 bases). This CDR3 comprises 16 residues. Germline lookup yields CDR1 MNHEY and CDR2 SVGAGI. Trimming took off 2 bases at V and 2 bases at J, with 15 bases between the two ends. As DNA, the CDR3 is TGTGCCAGCAGTTACGGCAGGGGAAAAGGAAACACTGAAGCTTTCTTT. Amino acids: CASSYGRGKGNTEAFF.

The chain combines TRBV18 with TRBJ2-4; 7 nucleotides match TRBD1. CDR3 length: 18 residues. The V gene's germline CDR1 is KGHSH and CDR2 LQKENI. The ends lost 0 bases at V and 2 bases at J; junction bases unmatched: 10. CDR3 protein: CASSPPLTGAFPKNIQYF. CDR3 bases: TGTGCCAGCTCACCACCCCTCACAGGGGCGTTCCCCAAAAACATTCAGTACTTC.

V usage is TRBV24-1 and J usage is TRBJ2-1; 8 bases map to TRBD1. Germline CDR1 is KGHDR and CDR2 is SFDVKD. Losses at the gene ends were 1 base for V and 7 bases for J; bases not matched to a gene: 8. The CDR3 contains 16 residues. The CDR3 region is CATSDFQKTGDNEQFF. The CDR3 DNA is TGTGCCACCAGTGATTTTCAAAAGACAGGGGATAATGAGCAGTTCTTC.

Concerning this clone: At one end the junction does not follow the germline gene, possibly because of a read error. The V gene is TRBV28, the J gene TRBJ2-5; the D is unclear. Germline values: CDR1 MDHEN, CDR2 SYDVKM. This CDR3 has 12 amino acids. The chain's CDR3 is CTSSFVEPTQYF. CDR3 nucleotides: TGTACCAGCAGTTTCGTGGAGCCGACCCAGTACTTC. Supplemented by reference TRBV28 and TRBJ2-5, the full variable domain reads DVKVTQSSRYLVKRTGEKVFLECVQDMDHENMFWYRQDPGLGLRLIYFSYDVKMKEKGDIPEGYSVSREKKERFSLILESASTNQTSMYLCTSSFVEPTQYFGPGTRLLVL.

The rearrangement joins TRBV7-3 to TRBJ2-5; 8 bases map to TRBD2. The CDR3 sequence is 15 residues long. From germline, CDR1 is SGHTA and CDR2 FQGTGA. V was pared by 6 bases and J by 5 bases, with 11 bases of the junction left unmatched. This CDR3 reads CASRANGGVRETQYF. The CDR3 region has the DNA TGTGCCAGCAGGGCAAACGGGGGGGTGCGTGAGACCCAGTACTTC.

The genes are TRBV24-1 and TRBJ1-5; D is uncertain. CDR1 KGHDR and CDR2 SFDVKD come from the germline V gene. Trimming cost V 0 bases and J 6 bases, with 14 bases left between them. This CDR3 has 16 amino acids. CDR3 DNA: TGTGCCACCAGTGATTTGCACAGTGTGGTAGGTCAGCCCCAGCATTTT. The encoded protein is CATSDLHSVVGQPQHF.

The chain couples TRBV6-5 to TRBJ1-1, with TRBD1 identical over 9 bases. V was clipped by 6 bases and J by 4 bases; unmatched bases: 3. The CDR3 consists of 13 residues. Germline CDR1 reads MNHEY; CDR2 reads SVGAGI. CDR3 sequence (DNA): TGTGCCAGCAGGGGGACAGGGAGCACTGAAGCTTTCTTT. This gives the protein CASRGTGSTEAFF.

This clone was observed a single time. The rearrangement links TRBV18 to TRBJ2-5; a weak D match, TRBD1 (8 bases). Germline V gene sequence: CDR1 KGHSH, CDR2 LQKENI. This CDR3 is 16 amino acids long. Trimming shortened V by 7 bases and J by 1 base, and 19 bases separated the two germline ends. CDR3 sequence reads: CASYLKGGTGQETQYF. The CDR3 region has the DNA TGTGCCAGCTATTTAAAGGGGGGGACAGGCCAAGAGACCCAGTACTTC.

The chain employs TRBV12-3 or TRBV12-4 and TRBJ1-1; D is unclear. The germline V and J ends were trimmed by 1 base and 3 bases, with 3 bases remaining between them. There are 12 residues in the CDR3. The chain's CDR3 is CASSLVYTEAFF. The CDR3 nucleotides read TGTGCCAGCAGTTTAGTCTACACTGAAGCTTTCTTT.

The genes are TRBV14 and TRBJ2-7; 8 bases match TRBD1. Germline CDR1 and CDR2: SGHDN and FVKESK. CDR3 length: 15 residues. Trimming at V came to 1 base and at J to 4 bases, leaving 6 bases not matched to a gene. The CDR3 sequence is CASSQARGQLYEQYF. CDR3 DNA: TGTGCCAGCAGCCAAGCCAGGGGGCAGCTTTACGAGCAGTACTTC.

This chain uses TRBV19 with TRBJ2-7, with a weak D call TRBD1 (6 bases). Germline V gives CDR1 LNHDA, CDR2 SQIVND (reference sequence). CDR3 size: 14 residues. V was shortened by 6 bases and J by 2 bases, with 14 bases between the two germline ends. The CDR3 DNA reads as TGTGCCAGTAGCAAGGACAGTGGGACCTACGAGCAGTACTTC. Amino acid sequence: CASSKDSGTYEQYF.

V gene TRBV2 combines with J gene TRBJ1-4; TRBD1 matches at 8 bases. CDR3 length: 14 residues. With 8 bases clipped from V and 7 bases from J, the junction kept 9 bases outside the gene matches. CDR1 is SNHLY and CDR2 is FYNNEI in the germline V gene. The DNA of the CDR3 is TGTGCCAGCGGTAAGACAGGGGCTTCTGAAAAACTGTTTTTT. Translated: CASGKTGASEKLFF.

This chain connects TRBV28 to TRBJ1-2; 8 nucleotides agree with TRBD1. Germline V gene sequence: CDR1 MDHEN, CDR2 SYDVKM. J gave up 6 bases and V 5 bases, and 5 bases lay outside the gene matches. This CDR3 comprises 13 residues. The CDR3 sequence is CASSTWGQDGYTF. The CDR3 nucleotides read TGTGCCAGCAGTACCTGGGGACAGGATGGCTACACCTTC.

Regarding this clone: At one of its ends the junction is not consistent with the germline gene, which may arise from a read error. The chain links TRBV10-3 to TRBJ1-5, with 8 bases aligning to TRBD1. CDR1 and CDR2 (germline): ENHRY, SYGVKD. CDR3 length equals 15 residues. The DNA of the CDR3 is TGTGCCATCAGTGAGGGACAGGGTGGTAATCAGCTCCAGCATTTT. Its protein product is CAISEGQGGNQLQHF.

V usage is TRBV18 and J usage is TRBJ2-1; D possibly corresponds to TRBD2 (6 bases). Germline V gene lookup returns CDR1 KGHSH and CDR2 LQKENI. The CDR3 runs 16 residues. V lost 2 bases and J lost 6, with 17 bases in between. For the CDR3, the DNA is TGTGCCAGCTCACCATTGATGCGCGGGGCCCGCAATGAGCAGTTCTTC. Amino acids: CASSPLMRGARNEQFF. The variable domain in full, with the rest retrieved from reference TRBV18 and TRBJ2-1, is NAGVMQNPRHLVRRRGQEARLRCSPMKGHSHVYWYRQLPEEGLKFMVYLQKENIIDESGMPKERFSAEFPKEGPSILRIQQVVRGDSAAYFCASSPLMRGARNEQFFGPGTRLTVL.

Only one count was recorded for this clone. V gene TRBV27 combines with J gene TRBJ1-2, with 7 bases fitting TRBD1. V lost 6 bases to trimming and J lost 3 bases; unmatched junction nucleotides: 4. CDR3 length: 13 amino acids. The germline gives CDR1 MNHEY, CDR2 SMNVEV (reference sequence). CDR3 sequence (DNA): TGTGCCAGCAGCCCGGGACAGCACTATGGCTACACCTTC. Its protein is CASSPGQHYGYTF.

This clone was observed once. The rearrangement links TRBV24-1 to TRBJ1-2, with D possibly matching TRBD1 (5 bases). Trimming shortened V by 5 bases and J by 1 base, and 13 bases separated the two germline ends. CDR1 is KGHDR and CDR2 is SFDVKD in the germline V gene. The CDR3 is made up of 15 amino acids. The CDR3 region is CATSAKDKNNYGYTF. The CDR3 nucleotides read TGTGCCACCAGTGCCAAGGACAAGAATAACTATGGCTACACCTTC.

This clone was counted once. This sequence joins TRBV7-9 and TRBJ2-4; tentatively, D is TRBD2 (5 bases). CDR1 is SEHNR, CDR2 FQNEAQ, per germline (reference sequence). V dropped 2 bases and J dropped 4 bases, with 15 bases sitting between them. This CDR3 is 16 amino acids long. CDR3 protein: CASSLSGSGRKNIQYF. CDR3 nucleotide sequence: TGTGCCAGCAGCTTAAGCGGCAGTGGAAGAAAAAACATTCAGTACTTC.

The genes are TRBV28 and TRBJ2-1; no reliable D call. The CDR3 sequence is 15 residues long. Per germline, CDR1 MDHEN and CDR2 SYDVKM. Trimming took off 0 bases at V and 8 bases at J, with 14 bases between the two ends. The CDR3 here is CASSLWADSPHEQFF. The DNA for the CDR3 is TGTGCCAGCAGTTTATGGGCCGACTCACCCCATGAGCAGTTCTTC.

The chain joins TRBV28 to TRBJ1-1; perhaps TRBD1 as D (6 bases). The V gene lost 6 bases and the J gene lost 5 bases, with 19 bases spanning the gap. The germline CDR1 and CDR2 sequences are MDHEN and SYDVKM. The CDR3 contains 15 residues. CDR3 protein: CASSRSGARRTEAFF. DNA of the CDR3: TGTGCCAGCAGCCGATCAGGGGCTAGACGGACTGAAGCTTTCTTT.

V usage is TRBV7-3 and J usage is TRBJ2-7; D perhaps matches TRBD2 (5 bases). CDR1 SGHTA and CDR2 FQGTGA come from the germline V gene. V was clipped by 0 bases and J by 7 bases, with 13 bases between them. The CDR3 loop spans 14 amino acids. In DNA, the CDR3 is TGTGCCAGCAGCTTAACCCCGAGGGCAGGAGAGCAGTACTTC. Amino acids: CASSLTPRAGEQYF.

This clone showed up just once. This sequence joins TRBV20-1 and TRBJ2-3, with a weak D call TRBD2 (5 bases). Germline CDR1 is DFQATT and CDR2 is SNEGSKA (reference sequence). The V and J ends lost 3 bases and 2 bases respectively, with 9 bases between them. The CDR3 consists of 13 residues. CDR3 sequence reads: CSASRDHTDTQYF. CDR3 DNA sequence: TGCAGTGCTAGTCGGGATCACACAGATACGCAGTATTTT.

The chain combines TRBV19 with TRBJ2-7; perhaps TRBD2 as D (5 bases). Trimming cost V 7 bases and J 3 bases, with 19 bases left between them. The CDR3 is 15 amino acids. Looked up from germline, CDR1 is LNHDA and CDR2 is SQIVND (reference sequence). For the CDR3, the DNA is TGTGCCAGTACCCCCGGACGGGGTTTCAACTACGAGCAGTACTTC. Translated: CASTPGRGFNYEQYF.